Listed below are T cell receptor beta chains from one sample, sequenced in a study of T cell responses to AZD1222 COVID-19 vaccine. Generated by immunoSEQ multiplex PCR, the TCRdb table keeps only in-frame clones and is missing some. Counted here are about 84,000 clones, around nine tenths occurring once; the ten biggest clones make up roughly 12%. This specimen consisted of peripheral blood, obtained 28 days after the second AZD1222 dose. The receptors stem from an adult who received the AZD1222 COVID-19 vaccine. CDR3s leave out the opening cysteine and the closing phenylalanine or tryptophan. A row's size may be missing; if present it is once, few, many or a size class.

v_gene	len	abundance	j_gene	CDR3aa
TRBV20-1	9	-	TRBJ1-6	SAGGNSPLH
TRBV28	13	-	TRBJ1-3	ASSGAGGSGNTIY
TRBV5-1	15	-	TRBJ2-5	ASSLRGASGYQETQY
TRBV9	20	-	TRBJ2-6	ASSVGGVIAGVLNSGANVLT
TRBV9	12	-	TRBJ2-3	ASSPITGPNTQY
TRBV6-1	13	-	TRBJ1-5	ASSDRVFSNQPQH
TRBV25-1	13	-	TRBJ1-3	ASSDITGSGNTIY
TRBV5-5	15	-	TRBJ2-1	ASSRGLGGTSPNEQF
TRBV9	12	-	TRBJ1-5	ASSTGQVNQPQH
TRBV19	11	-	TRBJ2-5	ASSIARQETQY
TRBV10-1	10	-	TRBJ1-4	ASSDQLEKLF
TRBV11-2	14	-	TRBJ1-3	ASSPRQGKPGNTIY
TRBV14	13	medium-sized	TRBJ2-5	ASSQQAGLLETQY
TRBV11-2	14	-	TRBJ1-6	ASSLRSLGVNSPLH